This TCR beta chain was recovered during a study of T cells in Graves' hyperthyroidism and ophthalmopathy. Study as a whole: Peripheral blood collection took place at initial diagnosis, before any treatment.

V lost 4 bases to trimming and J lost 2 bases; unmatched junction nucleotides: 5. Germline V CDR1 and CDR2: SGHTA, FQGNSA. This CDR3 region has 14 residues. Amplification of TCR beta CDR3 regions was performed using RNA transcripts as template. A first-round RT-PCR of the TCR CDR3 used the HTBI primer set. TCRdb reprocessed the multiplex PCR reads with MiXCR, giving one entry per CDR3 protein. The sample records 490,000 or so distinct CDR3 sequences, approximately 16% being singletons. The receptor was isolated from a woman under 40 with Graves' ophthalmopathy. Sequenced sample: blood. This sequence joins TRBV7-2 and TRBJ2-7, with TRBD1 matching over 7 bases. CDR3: CASSSRQGTYEQYF. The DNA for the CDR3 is TGTGCCAGCAGCTCCAGACAGGGTACCTACGAGCAGTACTTC.